This T cell receptor beta chain was sequenced during a study of long-term antiretroviral therapy in people with HIV. Study conclusions and caveats: HIV repertoires showed narrower CDR3 length ranges than controls.

At survey level, the immunoSEQ assay was run in its v3.0 version. The method was immunoSEQ multiplex PCR; TCRdb's version includes in-frame clones alone and lacks a portion of them. Here the sample spans 25,000 to 35,000 clones, more than 85% being singletons. In regard to this clone: The target antigen is unknown.

The source material was unsorted PBMCs, sampled 5.3 years after starting antiretroviral therapy. The clonotype comes from a man aged 45 to 65 with HIV.

The CDR3, as DNA: TGTGCCAGCAGCTTTGGGCTAGCGGGGGGGCCCCACTACAATGAGCAGTTCTTC. Encoded protein: CASSFGLAGGPHYNEQFF. The chain carries TRBV5-5 and TRBJ2-1, with 12 bases identical to TRBD2. Germline CDR1 reads SGHKS; CDR2 reads YYEKEE (reference sequence). The CDR3 is made up of 18 amino acids. V trimming: 2 bases; J trimming: 3 bases; junction bases outside the gene matches: 9.